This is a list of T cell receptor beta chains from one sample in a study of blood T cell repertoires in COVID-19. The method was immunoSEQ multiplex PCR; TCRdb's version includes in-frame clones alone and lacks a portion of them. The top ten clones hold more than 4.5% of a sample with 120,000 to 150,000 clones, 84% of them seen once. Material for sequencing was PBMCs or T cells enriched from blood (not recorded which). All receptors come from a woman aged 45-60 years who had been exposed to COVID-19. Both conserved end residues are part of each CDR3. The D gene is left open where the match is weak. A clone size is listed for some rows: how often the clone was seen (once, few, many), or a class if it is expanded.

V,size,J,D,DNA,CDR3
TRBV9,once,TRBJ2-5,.,TGTGCCAGCAGCGTCGGTCCGAACTCGGAGACCCAGTACTTC,CASSVGPNSETQYF
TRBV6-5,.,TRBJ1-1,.,TGTGCCAGCAGTTACCGGGACACTCGCACTGAAGCTTTCTTT,CASSYRDTRTEAFF
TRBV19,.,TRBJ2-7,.,TGTGCCAGTAGATCAGGGCCCTACGAGCAGTACTTC,CASRSGPYEQYF
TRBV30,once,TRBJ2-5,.,TGTGCCTGGAGCCTCTCTGACCAAGAGACCCAGTACTTC,CAWSLSDQETQYF
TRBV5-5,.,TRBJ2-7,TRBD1,TGTGCCAGCAGCCGCGGACAGGGTATTTTCTACGAGCAGTACTTC,CASSRGQGIFYEQYF
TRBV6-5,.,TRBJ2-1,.,TGTGCCAGCGAGTCGGTATTTGGTGAGCAGTTCTTC,CASESVFGEQFF
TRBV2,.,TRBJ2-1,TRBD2,TGTGCCAGCGGGACTAGCGGAATCAATGAGCAGTTCTTC,CASGTSGINEQFF
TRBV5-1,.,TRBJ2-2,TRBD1,TGCGCCAGCAGCCTGGTTGGACAGGGAATGGCCGGGGAGCTGTTTTTT,CASSLVGQGMAGELFF
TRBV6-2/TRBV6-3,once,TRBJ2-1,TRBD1,TGTGCCAGCAGTGACAGGGTTCGGCCTTACAATGAGCAGTTCTTC,CASSDRVRPYNEQFF
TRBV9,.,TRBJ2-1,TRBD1,TGTGCCAGCAGCACCCGGACAGGAGACCACAATGAGCAGTTCTTC,CASSTRTGDHNEQFF
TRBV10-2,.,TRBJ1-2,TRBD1,TGCGCCAGCAGTGAGGCGACAGGGTTTGGCTACACCTTC,CASSEATGFGYTF
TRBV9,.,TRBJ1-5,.,TGTGCCAGCAGTCCCGGACAGAGCAATCAGCCCCAGCATTTT,CASSPGQSNQPQHF
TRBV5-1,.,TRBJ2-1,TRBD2,TGCGCCAGCAGACTTAGCGGGCCCTCCTACAATGAGCAGTTCTTC,CASRLSGPSYNEQFF
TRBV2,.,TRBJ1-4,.,TGTGCCAGCAGCCAAGCAGGGCCACCTAATGAAAAACTGTTTTTT,CASSQAGPPNEKLFF
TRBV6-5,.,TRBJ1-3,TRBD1,TGTGCCAGCAGCCGGACAGGGAGAACCGGAAACACCATATATTTT,CASSRTGRTGNTIYF
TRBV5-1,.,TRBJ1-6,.,TGCGCCAGCAGCCCCGACAGCACTTACCCTAATTCACCCCTCCACTTT,CASSPDSTYPNSPLHF
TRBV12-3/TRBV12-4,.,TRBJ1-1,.,TGTGCCAGCAGTTTGGGGCCATCGCCTGAAGCTTTCTTT,CASSLGPSPEAFF
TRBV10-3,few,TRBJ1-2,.,TGTGCCATCAGTGAGTCCGTTAACTATGGCTACACCTTC,CAISESVNYGYTF
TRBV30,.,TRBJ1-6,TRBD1,TGTGCCTGGACCCGGGACAGGGTCTCACCCCTCCACTTT,CAWTRDRVSPLHF
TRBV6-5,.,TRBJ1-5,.,TGTGCCAGCAGTTCCCCTGGTCGGGAACAGCCCCAGCATTTT,CASSSPGREQPQHF
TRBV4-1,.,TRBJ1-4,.,TGCGCCAGCAGTGAACCAGGGGAAAAACTGTTTTTT,CASSEPGEKLFF
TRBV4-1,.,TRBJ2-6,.,TGCGCCAGCAGCCAAGTCCTTACAGGTCCAACTGGGGCCAACGTCCTGACTTTC,CASSQVLTGPTGANVLTF
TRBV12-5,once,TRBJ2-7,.,TGTGCTAGTGGTTTGGACGGGGTTAACGGCGAGCAGTACTTC,CASGLDGVNGEQYF
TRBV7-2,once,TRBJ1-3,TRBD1,TGTGCCAGCAGCTCAACCGGGACAGGGGGAAACACCATATATTTT,CASSSTGTGGNTIYF
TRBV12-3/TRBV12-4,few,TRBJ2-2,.,TGTGCCATGAAACGGGGATACACCGGGGAGCTGTTTTTT,CAMKRGYTGELFF
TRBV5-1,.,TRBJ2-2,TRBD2,TGCGCCAGCAGCCTGGCCACTAGCGGAAACACCGGGGAGCTGTTTTTT,CASSLATSGNTGELFF
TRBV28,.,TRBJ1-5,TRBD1,TGTGCCAGCAGTTTACGCGGACCGGGACAGGGGCCAGGGCAGCCCCAGCATTTT,CASSLRGPGQGPGQPQHF
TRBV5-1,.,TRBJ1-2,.,TGCGCCAGCAGCTTGGGTGGGTCGGTAGCCCCCTATGGCTACACCTTC,CASSLGGSVAPYGYTF
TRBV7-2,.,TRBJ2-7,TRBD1,TGTGCCAGCAGCCTGGACAGGGGAAGAGGGGAGCAGTACTTC,CASSLDRGRGEQYF
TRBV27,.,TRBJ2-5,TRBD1,TGTGCCAGCAGTAAGACAGGGGCCCAAGAGACCCAGTACTTC,CASSKTGAQETQYF
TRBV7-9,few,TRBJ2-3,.,TGTGCCAGCACCTTAGGTGAGACGCAGTATTTT,CASTLGETQYF
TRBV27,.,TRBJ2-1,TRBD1,TGTGCCAGCACGTCGCACAGGGGTTATGAGCAGTTCTTC,CASTSHRGYEQFF
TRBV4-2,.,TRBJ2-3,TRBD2,TGTGCCAGCAGCCAAGGGACTAGCGGGGGGAATACGCAGTATTTT,CASSQGTSGGNTQYF
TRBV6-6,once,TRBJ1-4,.,TGTGCCAGCAGTTTTACAGGGAAGGAAAAACTGTTTTTT,CASSFTGKEKLFF
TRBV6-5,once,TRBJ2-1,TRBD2,TGTGCCAGCAGTTCCGGACTAGCGGGCTACAATGAGCAGTTCTTC,CASSSGLAGYNEQFF
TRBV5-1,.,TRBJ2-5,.,TGCGCCAGCAGCTTGGTCATGGGGGCCGGAGAGACCCAGTACTTC,CASSLVMGAGETQYF
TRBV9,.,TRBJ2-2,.,TGTGCCAGCAGCGTTTTGGGCTCATCCACCGGGGAGCTGTTTTTT,CASSVLGSSTGELFF
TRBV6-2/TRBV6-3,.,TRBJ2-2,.,TGTGCCAGCAGCGGAAATTGGGGGCAGTCCGGGGAGCTGTTTTTT,CASSGNWGQSGELFF